This T cell receptor (beta chain) derives from a study of blood T cells in healthy people across ages. This clonotype was seen only a few times. This CDR3 is 17 amino acids long. The V end lost 1 base, the J end lost 4 bases, and 14 bases lay between the germline ends. From germline, CDR1 is MDHEN and CDR2 SYDVKM. A sample-barcoded 5' primer and a J-beta primer mix were used in a second PCR of about 7 to 12 cycles. TCRdb called the 5' RACE reads again in MiXCR, with one record for every CDR3 protein. Of about 650,000 distinct CDR3 sequences listed, roughly half are singletons. The sample was blood. J is TRBJ2-6 and V is TRBV28; D not resolved. The receptor was isolated from a woman aged 80 or over in good health. The CDR3: CASSLLNSASGANVLTF. CDR3 DNA: TGTGCCAGCAGTTTATTAAATTCGGCATCCGGGGCCAACGTCCTGACTTTC. Full variable domain (rest looked up from reference TRBV28 and TRBJ2-6): DVKVTQSSRYLVKRTGEKVFLECVQDMDHENMFWYRQDPGLGLRLIYFSYDVKMKEKGDIPEGYSVSREKKERFSLILESASTNQTSMYLCASSLLNSASGANVLTFGAGSRLTVL.